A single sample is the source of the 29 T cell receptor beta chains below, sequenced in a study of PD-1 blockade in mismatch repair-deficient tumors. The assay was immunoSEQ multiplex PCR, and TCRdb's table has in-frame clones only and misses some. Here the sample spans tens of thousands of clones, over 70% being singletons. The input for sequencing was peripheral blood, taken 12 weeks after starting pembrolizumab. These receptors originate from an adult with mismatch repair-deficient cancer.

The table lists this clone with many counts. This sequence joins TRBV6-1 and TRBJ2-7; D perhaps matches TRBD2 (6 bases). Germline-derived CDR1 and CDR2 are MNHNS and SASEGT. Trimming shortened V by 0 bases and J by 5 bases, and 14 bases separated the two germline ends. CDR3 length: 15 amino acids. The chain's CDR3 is CASSEASGGINEQYF. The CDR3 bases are TGTGCCAGCAGTGAAGCCTCCGGCGGGATAAACGAGCAGTACTTC.

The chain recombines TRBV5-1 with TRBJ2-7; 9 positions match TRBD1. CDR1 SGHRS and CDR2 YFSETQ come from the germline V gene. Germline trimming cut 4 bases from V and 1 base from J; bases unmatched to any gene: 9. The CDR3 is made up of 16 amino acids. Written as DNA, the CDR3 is TGCGCCAGCAGCGAAGCTCCGGGACAGGGTTCCTACGAGCAGTACTTC. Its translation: CASSEAPGQGSYEQYF. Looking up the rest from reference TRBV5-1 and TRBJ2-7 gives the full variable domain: KAGVTQTPRYLIKTRGQQVTLSCSPISGHRSVSWYQQTPGQGLQFLFEYFSETQRNKGNFPGRFSGRQFSNSRSEMNVSTLELGDSALYLCASSEAPGQGSYEQYFGPGTRLTVT.

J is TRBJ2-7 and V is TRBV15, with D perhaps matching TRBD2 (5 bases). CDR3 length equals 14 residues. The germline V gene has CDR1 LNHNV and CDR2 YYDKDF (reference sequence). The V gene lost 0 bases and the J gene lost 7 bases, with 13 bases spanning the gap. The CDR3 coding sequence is TGTGCCACCAGCAGAGACGGGGATTCGGGGGAGCAGTACTTC. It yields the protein CATSRDGDSGEQYF.

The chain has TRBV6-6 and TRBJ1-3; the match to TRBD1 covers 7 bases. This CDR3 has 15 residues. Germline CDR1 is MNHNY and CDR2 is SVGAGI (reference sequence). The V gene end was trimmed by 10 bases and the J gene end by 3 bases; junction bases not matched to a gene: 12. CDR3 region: CAITRDSFSGNTIYF. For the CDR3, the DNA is TGTGCCATCACCCGGGACAGTTTCAGTGGAAACACCATATATTTT.

The CDR3 bases are TGCGCCAGCAGCAGTAGGGGGCCTGACTATGGCTACACCTTC. Translation gives CASSSRGPDYGYTF. The chain uses TRBV5-1 and TRBJ1-2; TRBD1 aligns across 7 bases. The CDR3 consists of 14 residues. Germline V gene lookup returns CDR1 SGHRS and CDR2 YFSETQ. Losses at the gene ends were 4 bases for V and 3 bases for J; bases not matched to a gene: 6.

CDR3 in DNA: TGTGCCAGCAAGAGGTCGCTAGCGGGATTCAATGAGCAGTTCTTC. Its translation is CASKRSLAGFNEQFF. This chain connects TRBV27 to TRBJ2-1; 9 bases align to TRBD2. The V and J ends lost 7 bases and 6 bases, in that order; junction bases with no gene match: 10. CDR3 size: 15 residues. The germline V gene encodes CDR1 MNHEY and CDR2 SMNVEV (reference sequence).

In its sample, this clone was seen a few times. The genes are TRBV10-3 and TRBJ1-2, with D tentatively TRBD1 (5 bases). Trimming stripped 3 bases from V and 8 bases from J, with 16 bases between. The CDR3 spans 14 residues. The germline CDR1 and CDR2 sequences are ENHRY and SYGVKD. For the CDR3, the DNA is TGTGCCATCAGTGATCAGCGGGACCGCGGGGGCTACACCTTC. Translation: CAISDQRDRGGYTF.

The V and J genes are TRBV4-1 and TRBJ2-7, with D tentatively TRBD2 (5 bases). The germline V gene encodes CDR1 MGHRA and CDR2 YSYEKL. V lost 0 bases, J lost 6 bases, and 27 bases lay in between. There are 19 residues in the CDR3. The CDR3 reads CASSQEPSGRGPLAFEQYF. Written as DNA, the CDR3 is TGCGCCAGCAGCCAAGAACCGAGTGGTCGAGGACCTCTAGCCTTCGAGCAGTACTTC.

The CDR3 nucleotides are TGTGCCAGCAGCCCACAGGCCGTGAGGGAAAAACTGTTTTTT. Translating gives CASSPQAVREKLFF. The rearrangement uses TRBV28 and TRBJ1-4, with a tentative D call TRBD1 (5 bases). This CDR3 is 14 amino acids long. V shed 6 bases and J shed 8 bases, with 16 bases lying between them. Germline lookup yields CDR1 MDHEN and CDR2 SYDVKM. Combining the CDR3 with reference TRBV28 and TRBJ1-4 gives the whole variable domain DVKVTQSSRYLVKRTGEKVFLECVQDMDHENMFWYRQDPGLGLRLIYFSYDVKMKEKGDIPEGYSVSREKKERFSLILESASTNQTSMYLCASSPQAVREKLFFGSGTQLSVL.

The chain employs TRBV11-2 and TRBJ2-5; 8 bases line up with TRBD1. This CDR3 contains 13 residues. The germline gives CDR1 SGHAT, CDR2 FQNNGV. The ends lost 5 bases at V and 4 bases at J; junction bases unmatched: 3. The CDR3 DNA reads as TGTGCCAGCAGCAGAGGACAGGGAGAGACCCAGTACTTC. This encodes CASSRGQGETQYF.

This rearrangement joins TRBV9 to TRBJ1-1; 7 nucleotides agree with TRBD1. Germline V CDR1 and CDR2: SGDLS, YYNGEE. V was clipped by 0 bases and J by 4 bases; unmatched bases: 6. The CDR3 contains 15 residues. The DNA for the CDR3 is TGTGCCAGCAGCGTAGGACAGGGCCTAAGCACTGAAGCTTTCTTT. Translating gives CASSVGQGLSTEAFF.

The CDR3 loop is CASSPGGTDQETQYF. For the CDR3, the DNA is TGTGCCAGCAGCCCCGGGGGGACGGATCAAGAGACCCAGTACTTC. V usage is TRBV11-2 and J usage is TRBJ2-5; 7 nucleotides align to TRBD2. Germline assignment: CDR1 SGHAT and CDR2 FQNNGV. The length of the CDR3 is 15 residues. V was clipped by 5 bases and J by 2 bases; unmatched bases: 8. The full variable domain, rest sourced from reference TRBV11-2 and TRBJ2-5, is EAGVAQSPRYKIIEKRQSVAFWCNPISGHATLYWYQQILGQGPKLLIQFQNNGVVDDSQLPKDRFSAERLKGVDSTLKIQPAKLEDSAVYLCASSPGGTDQETQYFGPGTRLLVL.

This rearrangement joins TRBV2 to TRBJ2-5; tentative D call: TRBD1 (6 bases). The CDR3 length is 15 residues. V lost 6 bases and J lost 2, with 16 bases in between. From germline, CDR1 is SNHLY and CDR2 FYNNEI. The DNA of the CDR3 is TGTGCCAGCAGCGAAAATCGACAGGTACAAGAGACCCAGTACTTC. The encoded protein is CASSENRQVQETQYF.

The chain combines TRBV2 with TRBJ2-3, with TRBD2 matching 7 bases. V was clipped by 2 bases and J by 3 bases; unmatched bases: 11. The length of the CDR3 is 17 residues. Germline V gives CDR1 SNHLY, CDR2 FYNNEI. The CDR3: CASSEQWRLADTDTQYF. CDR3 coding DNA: TGTGCCAGCAGTGAACAGTGGCGACTAGCAGATACAGATACGCAGTATTTT. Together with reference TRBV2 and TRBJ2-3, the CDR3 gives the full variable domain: EPEVTQTPSHQVTQMGQEVILRCVPISNHLYFYWYRQILGQKVEFLVSFYNNEISEKSEIFDDQFSVERPDGSNFTLKIRSTKLEDSAMYFCASSEQWRLADTDTQYFGPGTRLTVL.

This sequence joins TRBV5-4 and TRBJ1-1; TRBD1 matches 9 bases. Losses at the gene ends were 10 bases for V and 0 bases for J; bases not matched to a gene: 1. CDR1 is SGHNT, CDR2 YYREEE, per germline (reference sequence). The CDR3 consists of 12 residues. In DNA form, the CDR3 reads TGTGCCGGACAGGGGTTGAACACTGAAGCTTTCTTT. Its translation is CAGQGLNTEAFF.

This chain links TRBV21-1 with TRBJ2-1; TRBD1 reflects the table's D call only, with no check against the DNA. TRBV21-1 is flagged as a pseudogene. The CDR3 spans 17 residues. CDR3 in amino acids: CASSTNSGTGVYNEQFF. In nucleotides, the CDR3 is TGTGCCAGCAGCACCAATTCCGGGACAGGGGTATACAATGAGCAGTTCTTC.

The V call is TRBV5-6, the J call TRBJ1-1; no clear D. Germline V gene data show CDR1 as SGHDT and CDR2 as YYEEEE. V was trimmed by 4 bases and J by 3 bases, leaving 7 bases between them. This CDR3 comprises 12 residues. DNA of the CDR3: TGTGCCAGCAGCCTGATTTACACTGAAGCTTTCTTT. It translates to CASSLIYTEAFF.

Written as DNA, the CDR3 is TGTGCCAGCATCCGGGAGAGGTTGGGAGATACGCAGTATTTT. Translated: CASIRERLGDTQYF. The V call is TRBV2, the J call TRBJ2-3, with TRBD2 as a possible D gene (6 bases). Trimming shortened V by 7 bases and J by 5 bases, and 16 bases separated the two germline ends. The germline gives CDR1 SNHLY, CDR2 FYNNEI. CDR3 length equals 14 residues. Combining the CDR3 with reference TRBV2 and TRBJ2-3 gives the whole variable domain EPEVTQTPSHQVTQMGQEVILRCVPISNHLYFYWYRQILGQKVEFLVSFYNNEISEKSEIFDDQFSVERPDGSNFTLKIRSTKLEDSAMYFCASIRERLGDTQYFGPGTRLTVL.

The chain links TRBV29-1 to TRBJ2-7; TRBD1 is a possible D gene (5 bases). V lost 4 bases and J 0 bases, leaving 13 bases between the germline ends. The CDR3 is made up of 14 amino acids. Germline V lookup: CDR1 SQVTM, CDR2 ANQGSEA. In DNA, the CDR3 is TGCAGCGTTGGGGGCAGCCTGAACTCCTACGAGCAGTACTTC. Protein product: CSVGGSLNSYEQYF.

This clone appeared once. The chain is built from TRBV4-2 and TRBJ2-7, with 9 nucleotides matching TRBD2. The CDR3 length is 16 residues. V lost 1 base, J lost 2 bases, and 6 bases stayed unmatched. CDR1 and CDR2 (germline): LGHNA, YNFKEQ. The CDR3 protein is CASSQGVTSGPYEQYF. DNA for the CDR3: TGTGCCAGCAGCCAAGGAGTGACTAGCGGTCCCTACGAGCAGTACTTC.

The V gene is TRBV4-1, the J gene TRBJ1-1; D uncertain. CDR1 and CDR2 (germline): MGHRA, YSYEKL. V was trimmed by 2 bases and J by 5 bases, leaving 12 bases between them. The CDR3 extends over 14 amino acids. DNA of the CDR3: TGCGCCAGCAGCCAACCGACTTCGGGGACTGAAGCTTTCTTT. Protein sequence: CASSQPTSGTEAFF.

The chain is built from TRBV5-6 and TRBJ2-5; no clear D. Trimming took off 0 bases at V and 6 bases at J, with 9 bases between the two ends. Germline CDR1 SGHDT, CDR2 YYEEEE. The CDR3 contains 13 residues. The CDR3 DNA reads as TGTGCCAGCAGCTTGGGGCGTCAGCAGACCCAGTACTTC. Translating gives CASSLGRQQTQYF.

The CDR3: CASSQDEENANEKLFF. The DNA of the CDR3 is TGTGCCAGCAGCCAAGACGAGGAGAACGCTAATGAAAAACTGTTTTTT. The rearrangement joins TRBV4-2 to TRBJ1-4; no firm D call. CDR1 is LGHNA and CDR2 is YNFKEQ in the germline V gene. This CDR3 is 16 amino acids long. With 0 bases removed from V and 3 bases from J, the gap between germline ends came to 11 bases.

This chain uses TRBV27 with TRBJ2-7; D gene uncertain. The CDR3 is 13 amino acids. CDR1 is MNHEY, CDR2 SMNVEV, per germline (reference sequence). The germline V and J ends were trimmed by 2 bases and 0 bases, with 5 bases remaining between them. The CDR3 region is CASSLGPSYEQYF. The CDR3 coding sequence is TGTGCCAGCAGTTTAGGCCCCTCCTACGAGCAGTACTTC.

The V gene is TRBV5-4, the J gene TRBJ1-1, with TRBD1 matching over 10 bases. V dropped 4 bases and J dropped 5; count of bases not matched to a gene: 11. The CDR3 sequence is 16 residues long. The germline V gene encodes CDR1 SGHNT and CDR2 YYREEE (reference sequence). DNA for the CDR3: TGTGCCAGCAGCAAGGACAGGGGGTCGTTGGAAACTGAAGCTTTCTTT. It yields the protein CASSKDRGSLETEAFF.

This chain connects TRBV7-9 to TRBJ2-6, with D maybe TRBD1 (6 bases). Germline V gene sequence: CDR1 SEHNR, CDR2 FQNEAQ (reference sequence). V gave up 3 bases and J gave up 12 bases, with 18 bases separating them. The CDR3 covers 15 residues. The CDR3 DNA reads TGTGCCAGCAGCTTTACAGGGACGGCATCAGGCGTCCTGACTTTC. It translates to CASSFTGTASGVLTF.

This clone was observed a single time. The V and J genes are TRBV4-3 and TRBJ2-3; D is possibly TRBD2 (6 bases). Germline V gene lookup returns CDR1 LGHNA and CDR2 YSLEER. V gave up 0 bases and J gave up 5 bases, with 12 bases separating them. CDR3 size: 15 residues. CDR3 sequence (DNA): TGCGCCAGCAGCCAAGATGGAGGGTTTGGAGATACGCAGTATTTT. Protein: CASSQDGGFGDTQYF.

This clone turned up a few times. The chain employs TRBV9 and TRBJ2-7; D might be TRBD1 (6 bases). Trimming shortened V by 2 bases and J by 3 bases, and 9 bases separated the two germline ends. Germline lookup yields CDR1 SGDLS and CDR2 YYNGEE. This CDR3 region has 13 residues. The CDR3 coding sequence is TGTGCCAGCAGCGTGGGACAAGACTACGAGCAGTACTTC. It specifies CASSVGQDYEQYF. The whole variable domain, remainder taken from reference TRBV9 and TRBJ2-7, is DSGVTQTPKHLITATGQRVTLRCSPRSGDLSVYWYQQSLDQGLQFLIQYYNGEERAKGNILERFSAQQFPDLHSELNLSSLELGDSALYFCASSVGQDYEQYFGPGTRLTVT.

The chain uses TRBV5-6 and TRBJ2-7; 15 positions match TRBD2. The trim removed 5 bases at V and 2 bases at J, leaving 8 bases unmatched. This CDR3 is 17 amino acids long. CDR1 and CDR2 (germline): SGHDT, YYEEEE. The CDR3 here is CASSYGTSGRPPYEQYF. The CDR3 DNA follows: TGTGCCAGCAGTTACGGGACTAGCGGGAGGCCCCCCTACGAGCAGTACTTC.